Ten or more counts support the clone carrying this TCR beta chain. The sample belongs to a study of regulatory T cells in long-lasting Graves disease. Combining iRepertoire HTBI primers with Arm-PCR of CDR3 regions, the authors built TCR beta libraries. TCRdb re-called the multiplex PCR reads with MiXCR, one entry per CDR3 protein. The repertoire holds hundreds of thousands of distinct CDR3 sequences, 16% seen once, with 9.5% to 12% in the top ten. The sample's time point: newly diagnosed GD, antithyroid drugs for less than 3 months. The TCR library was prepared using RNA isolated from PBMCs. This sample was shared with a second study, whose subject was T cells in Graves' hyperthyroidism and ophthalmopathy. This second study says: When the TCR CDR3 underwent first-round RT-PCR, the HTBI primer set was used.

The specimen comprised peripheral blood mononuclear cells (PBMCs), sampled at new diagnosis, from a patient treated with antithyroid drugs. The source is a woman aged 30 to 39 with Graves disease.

CDR3 DNA: TGTGCCAGCAGCCCCGACAGGGGTACCACAGATACGCAGTATTTT. Its translation is CASSPDRGTTDTQYF. The rearrangement joins TRBV13 to TRBJ2-3; 8 positions agree with TRBD1. The CDR3 consists of 15 residues. The V and J ends lost 5 bases and 2 bases, in that order; junction bases with no gene match: 6. CDR1 and CDR2 (germline): PRHDT, FYEKMQ (reference sequence).